This TCR beta chain came from a study of identical twins' blood T cells (dated by TCRdb to 2012 to 2014). General notes on the study: The approximately 12 libraries, six for the alpha chain and six for the beta chain, together yielded around 51 million Illumina reads. Using next-generation sequencing, the study compared the TCR alpha and beta chain repertoires of three pairs of monozygous twins to assess how genetics influences repertoire formation.

Library construction relied on 5' RACE. The sample was run on an Illumina Genome Analyzer IIx. The RNA-based TCR cDNA libraries were made using a previously described protocol that was modified in several ways. To prevent cross-contamination, barcodes specific to each sample were added to both ends of every TCR cDNA library during cDNA synthesis and amplification. The published analysis was carried out like this. Each individual had between about 90,000 and nearly 550,000 identified clonotypes, and each library contained about 2 to 4 million CDR3-containing reads. Reads carrying improper barcode index combinations were removed, after which the MiTCR software was used to build a cloneset for each library. While assembling CDR3 clonotypes, MiTCR filtered or rescued low-quality reads and corrected PCR and sequencing errors. Artificial out-of-frame clonotypes were mapped to in-frame sequences, with one indel allowed in the CDR3, and then removed. To measure how similar V and J gene usage was between donors, Jensen-Shannon divergence was divided by mean entropy. TCRdb handled the public reads itself, with Q25 trimming in fastp and clone calling in MiXCR, and kept productive beta chains. Each record represents a unique CDR3 protein, reported with the most common genes and DNA among its rows. In this record, the V and J calls reflect TCRdb's handling and not the investigators' own analysis. This sample has around 380,000 distinct CDR3 sequences in its table, and 25% to 35% of those were observed once. The ten largest account for more than 5.5% of the sample.

The paper's findings and limits, for the study overall: V gene usage, even among non-selected out-of-frame TCRbeta clonotypes, was reported to be markedly more similar within twin pairs than between unrelated donors. Among the most abundant TCRbeta clonotypes, more CDR3 sequences were shared by each donor with her twin than with unrelated donors. Validation by independent studies was stated to be required for the proposed role of the TCRalpha J segment in MHC recognition during thymic selection. Because the twins were reared together, environmental influences could not be ruled out as the explanation for twin similarity. The number of CDR3 clonotypes shared between two donors was mainly determined by the product of the cloneset sizes of the two donors, and no clear deviation from this trend was shown by twins.

Six healthy women forming three monozygous twin pairs were used as donors. Each of the three twin pairs had been raised together, and the twins in each pair were thought likely to have encountered the same infectious agents and vaccines. RNA was isolated from peripheral blood mononuclear cells and used to prepare TCR cDNA libraries. Concerning this clonotype itself: The antigen it recognizes is unknown. No qualities accompany the bases; no much larger clone lies one base away.

Including the terminal cysteine and phenylalanine, the CDR3 comprises 16 residues. The entry retains the CDR3 DNA only, 48 bases that are in frame from base 1. According to the germline V gene (reference sequence), CDR1 reads MNHEY and CDR2 reads SMNVEV. Ends trimmed: V by 3 bases, J by 2 bases; bases unmatched to a gene: 7. The clonotype was recovered from a woman aged 18 to 55 in good health. The sequenced material came from PBMCs. In this chain, TRBV27 is recombined with TRBJ2-3, and 8 junction bases match TRBD2. The nucleotide sequence is TGTGCCAGCAGTTTGAAGGGACTAGAAAACACAGATACGCAGTATTTT. Its translation reads: CASSLKGLENTDTQYF.